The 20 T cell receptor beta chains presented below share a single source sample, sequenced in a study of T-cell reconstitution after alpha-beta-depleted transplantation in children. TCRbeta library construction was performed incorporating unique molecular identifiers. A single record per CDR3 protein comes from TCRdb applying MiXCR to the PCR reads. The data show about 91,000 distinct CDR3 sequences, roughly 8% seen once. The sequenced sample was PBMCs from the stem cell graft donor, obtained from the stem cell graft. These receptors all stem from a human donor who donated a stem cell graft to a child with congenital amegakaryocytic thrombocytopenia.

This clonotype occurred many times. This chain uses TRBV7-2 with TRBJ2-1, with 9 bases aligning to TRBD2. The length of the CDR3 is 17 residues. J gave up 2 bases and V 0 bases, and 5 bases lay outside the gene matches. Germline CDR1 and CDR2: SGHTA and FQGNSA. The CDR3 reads CASSLAASGDTYNEQFF. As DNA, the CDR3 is TGTGCCAGCAGCTTAGCGGCTAGCGGGGATACCTACAATGAGCAGTTCTTC.

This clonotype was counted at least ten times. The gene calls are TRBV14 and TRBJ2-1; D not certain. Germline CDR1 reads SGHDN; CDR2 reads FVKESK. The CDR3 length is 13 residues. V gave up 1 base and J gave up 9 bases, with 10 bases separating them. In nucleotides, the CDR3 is TGTGCCAGCAGCCAAGTTGCCGAGTTTGAGCAGTTCTTC. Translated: CASSQVAEFEQFF.

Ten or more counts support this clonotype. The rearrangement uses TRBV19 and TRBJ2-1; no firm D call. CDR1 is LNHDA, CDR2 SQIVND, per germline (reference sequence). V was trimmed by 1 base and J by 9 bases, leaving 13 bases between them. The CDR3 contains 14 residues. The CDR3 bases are TGTGCCAGTAGTATAGGCGGCCAGGTGATTGAGCAGTTCTTC. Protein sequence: CASSIGGQVIEQFF.

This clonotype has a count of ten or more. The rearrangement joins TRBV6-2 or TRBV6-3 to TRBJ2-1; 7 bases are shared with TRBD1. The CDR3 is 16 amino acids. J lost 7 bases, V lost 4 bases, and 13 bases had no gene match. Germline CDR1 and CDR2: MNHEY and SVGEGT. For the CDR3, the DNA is TGTGCCAGCAGTTCGTTAGTCCGCAGGGGGAAAAATGAGCAGTTCTTC. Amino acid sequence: CASSSLVRRGKNEQFF.

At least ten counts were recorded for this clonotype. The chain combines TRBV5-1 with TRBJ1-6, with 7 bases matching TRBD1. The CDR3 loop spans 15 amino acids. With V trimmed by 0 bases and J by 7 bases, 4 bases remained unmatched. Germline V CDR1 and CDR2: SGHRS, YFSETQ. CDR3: CASSLEGARNSPLHF. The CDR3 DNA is TGCGCCAGCAGCTTGGAGGGGGCAAGGAATTCACCCCTCCACTTT.

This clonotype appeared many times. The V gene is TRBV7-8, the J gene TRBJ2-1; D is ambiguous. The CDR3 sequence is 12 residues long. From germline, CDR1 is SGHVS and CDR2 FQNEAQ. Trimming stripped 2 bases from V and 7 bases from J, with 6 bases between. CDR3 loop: CASSLNLNEQFF. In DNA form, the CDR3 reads TGTGCCAGCAGCTTAAACTTAAATGAGCAGTTCTTC.

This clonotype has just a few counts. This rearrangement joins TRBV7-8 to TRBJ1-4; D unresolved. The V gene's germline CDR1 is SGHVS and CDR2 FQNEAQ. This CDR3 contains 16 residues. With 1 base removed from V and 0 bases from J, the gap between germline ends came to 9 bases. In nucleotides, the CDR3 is TGTGCCAGCAGCTTAGTTCCGGGCGCAACTAATGAAAAACTGTTTTTT. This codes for CASSLVPGATNEKLFF.

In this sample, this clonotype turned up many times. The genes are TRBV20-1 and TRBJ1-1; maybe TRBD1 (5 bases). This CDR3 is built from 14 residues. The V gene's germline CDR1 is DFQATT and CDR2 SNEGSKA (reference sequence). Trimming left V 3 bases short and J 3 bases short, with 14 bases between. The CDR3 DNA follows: TGCAGTGCTAGCAGGTCTGGGGGTGACACTGAAGCTTTCTTT. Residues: CSASRSGGDTEAFF.

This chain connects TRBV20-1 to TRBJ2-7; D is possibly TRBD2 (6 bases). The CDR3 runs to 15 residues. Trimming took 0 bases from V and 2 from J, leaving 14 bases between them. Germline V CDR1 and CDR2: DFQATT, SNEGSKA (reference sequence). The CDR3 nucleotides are TGCAGTGCTAGAGATAAGGTAGCGGACCCCTACGAGCAGTACTTC. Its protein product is CSARDKVADPYEQYF.

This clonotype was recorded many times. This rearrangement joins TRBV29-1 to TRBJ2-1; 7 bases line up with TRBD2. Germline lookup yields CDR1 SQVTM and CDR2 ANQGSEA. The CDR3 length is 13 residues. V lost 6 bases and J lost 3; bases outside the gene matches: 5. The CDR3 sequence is CSVERGGYNEQFF. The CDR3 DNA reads TGCAGCGTCGAGCGGGGAGGCTACAATGAGCAGTTCTTC.

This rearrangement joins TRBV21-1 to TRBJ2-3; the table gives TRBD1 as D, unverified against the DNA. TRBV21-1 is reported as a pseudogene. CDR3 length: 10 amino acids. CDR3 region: CASGDREGYF. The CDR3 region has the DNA TGTGCCAGCGGGGACAGGGAAGGTTATTTT.

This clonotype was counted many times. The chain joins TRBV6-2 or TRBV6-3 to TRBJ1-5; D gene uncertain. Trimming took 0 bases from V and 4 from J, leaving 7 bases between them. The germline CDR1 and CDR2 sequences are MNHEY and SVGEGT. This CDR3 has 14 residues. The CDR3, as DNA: TGTGCCAGCAGTTACTCGGGCGGGAATCAGCCCCAGCATTTT. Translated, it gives CASSYSGGNQPQHF.

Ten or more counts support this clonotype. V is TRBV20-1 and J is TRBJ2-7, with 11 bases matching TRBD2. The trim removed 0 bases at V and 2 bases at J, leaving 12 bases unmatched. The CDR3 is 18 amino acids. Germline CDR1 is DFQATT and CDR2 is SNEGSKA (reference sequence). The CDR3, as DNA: TGCAGTGCTAGAGATCCGGGCCTAGCGGGGGGCTCCCCCTACGAGCAGTACTTC. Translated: CSARDPGLAGGSPYEQYF.

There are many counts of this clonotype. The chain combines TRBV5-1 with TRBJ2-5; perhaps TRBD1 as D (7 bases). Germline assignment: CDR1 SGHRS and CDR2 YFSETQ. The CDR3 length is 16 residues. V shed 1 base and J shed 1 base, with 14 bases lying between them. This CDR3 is CASSLKPGGLQETQYF. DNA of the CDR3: TGCGCCAGCAGCTTGAAGCCAGGGGGACTCCAAGAGACCCAGTACTTC.

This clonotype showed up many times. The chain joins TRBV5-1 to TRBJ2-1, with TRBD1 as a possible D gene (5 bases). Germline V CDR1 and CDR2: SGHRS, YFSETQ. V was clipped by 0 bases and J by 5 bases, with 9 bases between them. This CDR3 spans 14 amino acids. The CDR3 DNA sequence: TGCGCCAGCAGCTTGGTAACCAGGGACAATGAGCAGTTCTTC. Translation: CASSLVTRDNEQFF.

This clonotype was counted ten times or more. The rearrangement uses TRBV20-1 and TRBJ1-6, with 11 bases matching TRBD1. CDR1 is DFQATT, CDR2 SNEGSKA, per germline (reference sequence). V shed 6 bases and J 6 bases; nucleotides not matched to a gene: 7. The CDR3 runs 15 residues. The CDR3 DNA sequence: TGCAGTGCCCGGACAGGGGGCCGTTCTAATTCACCCCTCCACTTT. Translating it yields CSARTGGRSNSPLHF.

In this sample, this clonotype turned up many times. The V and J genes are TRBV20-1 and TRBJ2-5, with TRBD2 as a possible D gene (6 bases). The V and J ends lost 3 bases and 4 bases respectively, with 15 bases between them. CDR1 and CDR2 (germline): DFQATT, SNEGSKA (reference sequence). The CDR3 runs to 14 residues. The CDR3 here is CSARAEGRAETQYF. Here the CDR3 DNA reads TGCAGTGCTAGGGCGGAGGGCCGCGCAGAGACCCAGTACTTC.

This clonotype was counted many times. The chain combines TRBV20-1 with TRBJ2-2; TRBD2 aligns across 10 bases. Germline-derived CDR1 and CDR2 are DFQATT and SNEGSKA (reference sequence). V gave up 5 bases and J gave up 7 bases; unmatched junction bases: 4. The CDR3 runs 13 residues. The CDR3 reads CSAPRLAGGELFF. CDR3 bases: TGCAGTGCTCCGCGACTAGCGGGCGGGGAGCTGTTTTTT.

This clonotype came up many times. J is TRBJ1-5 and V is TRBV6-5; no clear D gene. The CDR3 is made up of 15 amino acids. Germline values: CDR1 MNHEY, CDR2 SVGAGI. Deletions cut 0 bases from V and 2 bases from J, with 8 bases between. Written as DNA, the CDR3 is TGTGCCAGCAGTTACTCGGCATCGGGCAATCAGCCCCAGCATTTT. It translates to CASSYSASGNQPQHF.

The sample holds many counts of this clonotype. CDR3 sequence: CASSFGQGETQYF. In DNA form, the CDR3 reads TGTGCCAGCAGCTTCGGACAGGGGGAGACCCAGTACTTC. The chain combines TRBV7-2 with TRBJ2-5, with 9 bases lining up with TRBD1. The CDR3 is made up of 13 amino acids. The germline gives CDR1 SGHTA, CDR2 FQGNSA. After removal of 3 bases from V and 5 bases from J, the junction contained 1 base not matched to a gene.